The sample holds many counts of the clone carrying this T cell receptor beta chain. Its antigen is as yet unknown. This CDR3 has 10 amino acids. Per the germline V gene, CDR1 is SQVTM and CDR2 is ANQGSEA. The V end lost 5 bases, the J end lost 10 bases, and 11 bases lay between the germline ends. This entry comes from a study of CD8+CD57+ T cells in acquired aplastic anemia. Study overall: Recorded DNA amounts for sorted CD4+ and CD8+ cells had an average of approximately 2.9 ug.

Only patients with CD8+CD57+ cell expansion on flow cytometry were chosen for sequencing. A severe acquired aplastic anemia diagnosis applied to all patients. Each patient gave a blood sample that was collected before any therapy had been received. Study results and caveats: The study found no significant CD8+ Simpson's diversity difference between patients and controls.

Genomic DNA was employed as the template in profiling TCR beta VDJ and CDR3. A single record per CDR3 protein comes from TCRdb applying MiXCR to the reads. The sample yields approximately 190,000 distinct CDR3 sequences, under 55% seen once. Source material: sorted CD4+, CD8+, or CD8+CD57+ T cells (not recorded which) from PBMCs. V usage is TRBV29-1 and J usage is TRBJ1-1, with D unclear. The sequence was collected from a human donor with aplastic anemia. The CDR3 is CSVQDPRAFF. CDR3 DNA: TGCAGCGTTCAGGATCCGAGAGCTTTCTTT.